This TCR beta chain was sequenced during a study of human T cells and chemical hapten exposure. On the study more broadly: TCR yields per sample varied mostly from small pooled library volume differences.

Library construction involved attaching unique molecular identifiers to individual cDNA molecules, which allowed quantitative, reproducible TCR counting. One entry per CDR3 protein, called by TCRdb with MiXCR from the RACE reads. The data contain 35,000 to 50,000 distinct CDR3 sequences, around 12% of them seen just once; the ten biggest clones take up about 6%. V gave up 5 bases and J gave up 4 bases, with 3 bases separating them. This CDR3 comprises 11 residues. In germline, CDR1 is MDHEN, CDR2 SYDVKM. The time point is: pre-sensitization, week 0. The treatment: therapeutic diphenylcyclopropenone sensitization with weekly scalp DPC. Ahead of each patch test application, blood was drawn. Each donor was an alopecia patient between 18 and 70 years of age who qualified for DPC.

This chain links TRBV28 with TRBJ1-5; D is uncertain. The receptor comes from a woman aged 30 to 39 with alopecia areata. Some clones in this sample may be carry-over from other donors' samples. The sequences come from whole blood, collected in connection with sensitization to the hapten diphenylcyclopropenone (DPC). In DNA form, the CDR3 reads TGTGCCAGCAGTACAAATCAGCCCCAGCATTTT. This gives the protein CASSTNQPQHF.